The present entry profiles one T cell receptor beta chain with its context. Its matching antigen is unknown. The data were obtained in a study of blood T cells in healthy people across ages. General study findings and limits: Higher diversity, along with more naive CD4+ cells, distinguished long-lived donors from aged donors.

Total RNA was isolated from each sample in quantities of at least 6 micrograms. Through a sample-barcoded 5' primer and a J-beta primer mix, a second PCR was run for roughly 6 to 12 cycles. The authors tagged each cDNA molecule using a template-switch adaptor with 12 random nucleotides. TCRdb redid the calling of the 5' RACE reads with MiXCR, one entry per CDR3 protein. Here the sample spans over 1,200,000 distinct CDR3 sequences, around 59% being singletons. The CDR3 is 12 amino acids. Germline CDR1 reads ENHRY; CDR2 reads SYGVKD. The sample comprised blood. The TCR was taken from a man between 18 and 29 years old in good health. This chain uses TRBV10-3 with TRBJ2-4, with D possibly TRBD1 on 5 matching bases. The J call may not be correct, given that the DNA end is closer to TRBJ2-7. Here the CDR3 reads CAINRGNGEQYF. The CDR3 region has the DNA TGTGCCATCAATAGGGGAAACGGCGAGCAGTACTTC.